This TCR beta chain was identified during a study of cytomegalovirus exposure and HLA in healthy donors. PCR employed 60 Vbeta and 13 Jbeta primers. How the authors handled the data: It was a later analysis that counted roughly 80 million unique TCR beta chains, of which approximately 9.9 million were shared. TCRdb's table, derived via immunoSEQ multiplex PCR, lists solely in-frame clones and lacks some. The DNA was the basis for D and trimming; V, J and clone size are from that table. The repertoire has 150,000 to 200,000 clones, roughly 80% of them found once; the top ten carry 8% to 10%. Looked up from germline, CDR1 is LGHNA and CDR2 is YSLEER. Trimming pared 2 bases from V and 4 bases from J, leaving 15 bases between. CDR3 length: 15 residues. Notes on the study in general: Among donors in an Asian-associated ancestry cluster, a later analysis reportedly found fewer N-insertions than the approximately 670-donor mean. Roughly even sequencing depth across donors was the assumption behind the presence/absence analyses.

A note on this clone: Antigen: not known.

Sequencing was performed on PBMCs. The source of this sequence is a male donor in good health and CMV-seropositive. V gene TRBV4-3 combines with J gene TRBJ2-7; D might be TRBD2 (6 bases). CDR3 DNA sequence: TGCGCCAGCAGCCAAAAAGGGGTTGGGGGGTACGAGCAGTACTTC. Translation: CASSQKGVGGYEQYF.